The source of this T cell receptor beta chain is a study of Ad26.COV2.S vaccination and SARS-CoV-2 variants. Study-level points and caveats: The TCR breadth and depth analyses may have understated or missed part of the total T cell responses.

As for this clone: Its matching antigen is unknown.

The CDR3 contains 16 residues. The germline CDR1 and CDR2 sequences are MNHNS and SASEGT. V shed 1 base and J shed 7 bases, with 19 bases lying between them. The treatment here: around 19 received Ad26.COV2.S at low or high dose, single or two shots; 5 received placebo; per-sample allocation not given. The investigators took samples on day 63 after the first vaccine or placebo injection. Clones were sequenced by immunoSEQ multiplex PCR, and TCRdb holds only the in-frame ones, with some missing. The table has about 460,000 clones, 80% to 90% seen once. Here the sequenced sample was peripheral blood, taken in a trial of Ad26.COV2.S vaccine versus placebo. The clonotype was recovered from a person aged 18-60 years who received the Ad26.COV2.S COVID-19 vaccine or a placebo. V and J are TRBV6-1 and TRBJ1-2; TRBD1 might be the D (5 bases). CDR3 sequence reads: CASSEDPSGRVGGYTF. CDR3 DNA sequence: TGTGCCAGCAGTGAAGACCCATCAGGGAGGGTGGGTGGCTACACCTTC.